Ten or more counts support the clone carrying this T cell receptor (beta chain). Its antigen is currently unknown. Included hyperthyroidism patients were aged 18 to 65 and newly diagnosed (under 2 months' duration). This sample is drawn from a study of Graves' ophthalmopathy and Graves' hyperthyroidism. The study amplified TCR beta CDR3 regions using RNA transcripts. HTBI-primed RT-PCR formed the first round, and a multiplex PCR formed the second. Via MiXCR, TCRdb re-called the multiplex PCR reads, giving one row per CDR3 protein. The repertoire holds roughly 350,000 distinct CDR3 sequences, with 17% as singletons. Study results and limitations: Distinction of ophthalmopathy from stable hyperthyroidism by a 13-signature model reached over 85% sensitivity and 75% to 83% specificity.

The CDR3 runs 14 residues. CDR1 is MNHNS and CDR2 is SASEGT in the germline V gene. V was trimmed by 5 bases and J by 1 base, leaving 8 bases between them. Sequences were obtained from peripheral blood. The chain carries TRBV6-1 and TRBJ2-2; D remains ambiguous. This receptor was identified in an adult woman with stable Graves' hyperthyroidism. The CDR3 DNA is TGTGCCAGCAGTAGACAAAGGAACACCGGGGAGCTGTTTTTT. This translates into CASSRQRNTGELFF.